This TCR beta chain was retrieved from a study of blood T cell repertoires in COVID-19 (dated by TCRdb to the early 2020s). Looking at the study overall: Samples covering the acute and convalescent phases of COVID-19 were provided by collaborators in the United States, Italy and Spain. The prospective study material was composed of cDNA or gDNA derived from T cells, B-cell-depleted T cells, or PBMCs. The dataset comprised deeply sampled blood TCRbeta repertoires from subjects exposed to, actively infected with, or recovered from COVID-19. The repertoires were released in a freely available public database meant as a resource for research on the immune response to SARS-CoV-2. Samples came from the ongoing ImmuneRACE study (first 160 participants) plus 1,254 subjects from 6 global collaborators. Sample metadata almost always included a de-identified subject ID, COVID-19 status, age in years and sex. Where HLA class I and class II types were available, the types were taken from metadata supplied by the sample provider, not from assay-based typing.

TCRbeta CDR3 regions were amplified from genomic DNA using the immunoSEQ Assay, a bias-controlled multiplex PCR. On the authors' methods: Within the assay, amplification of reference gene primers was used to estimate how many nucleated cells each sample contained. To quantify the absolute abundance of each unique TCRbeta CDR3 rearrangement, sequence reads were collapsed and filtered. For each sample, productive Simpson clonality was calculated by taking the square root of Simpson's diversity index across productive rearrangements. TCRdb provides this immuneACCESS table in a form limited to in-frame rearrangements. Some clones are lacking; in checked studies, under half of them reflect an unresolved V gene, and why the rest are absent is not known. The DNA gave D and trimming, while V, J and clone size come from that table. In all, the sample holds roughly 200,000 clones, and about 81% of those were seen once. Around 11% of the sample is held by the ten biggest clonotypes.

In Seattle, one collaborating source enrolled patients while the infection was active and tracked those patients longitudinally over the course of disease. The collaborating institutions used their own protocols to collect whole blood in K2EDTA tubes. For TCRbeta analysis, collaborator samples were shipped as frozen whole blood, as isolated PBMCs, or as DNA extracted from either sample type. The CDR3 spans 16 residues, from the cysteine through the phenylalanine. Kept here is only the CDR3 DNA, which spans 48 bases and is read in frame from base 1. CDR1 is given as MNHEY and CDR2 as SVGEGT, both from the germline V gene. Trimming removed 4 bases from V and 2 bases from J, leaving 12 bases between the germline ends. Concerning this clone: The antigen this receptor binds is unknown. Per-nucleotide qualities are absent, and no much larger clonotype sits a single base away.

Here is what the overall study found, with its caveats: The quantity of clinical and demographic metadata differed by source and by participant and was supplied without curation.

This clonotype originated in a woman older than 75 with COVID-19, enrolled during active disease. The sequence is built from TRBV6-2 or TRBV6-3 and TRBJ2-6, and possibly TRBD1, on 6 matching bases. The sequencing input was peripheral blood. The bases are TGTGCCAGCAGTTGGGACATTAGAGCTGGGGCCAACGTCCTGACTTTC. Translated, it reads CASSWDIRAGANVLTF.